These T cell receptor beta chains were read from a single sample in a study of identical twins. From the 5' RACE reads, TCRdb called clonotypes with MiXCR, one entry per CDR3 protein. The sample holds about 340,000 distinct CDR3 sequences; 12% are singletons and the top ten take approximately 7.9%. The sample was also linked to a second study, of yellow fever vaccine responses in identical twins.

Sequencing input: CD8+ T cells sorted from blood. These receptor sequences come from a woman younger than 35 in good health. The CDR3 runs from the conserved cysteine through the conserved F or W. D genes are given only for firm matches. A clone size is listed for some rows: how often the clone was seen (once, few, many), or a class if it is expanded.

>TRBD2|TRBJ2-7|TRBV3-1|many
CASSQDASGSYEQYF
TGTGCCAGCAGCCAAGATGCTAGCGGCTCCTACGAGCAGTACTTC
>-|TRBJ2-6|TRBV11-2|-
CASSLGTELYSGANVLTF
TGTGCCAGCAGCTTAGGGACAGAGCTCTACTCTGGGGCCAACGTCCTGACTTTC
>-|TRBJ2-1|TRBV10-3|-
CAISGSENEQFF
TGTGCCATCAGTGGATCGGAGAATGAGCAGTTCTTC
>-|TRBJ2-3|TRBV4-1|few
CASSQVPGTTDTQYF
TGCGCCAGCAGCCAAGTCCCGGGTACTACAGATACGCAGTATTTT
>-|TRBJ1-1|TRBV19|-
CASSIFGTEAFF
TGTGCCAGTAGTATTTTTGGCACTGAAGCTTTCTTT
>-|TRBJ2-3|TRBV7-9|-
CASSLALKGDTQYF
TGTGCCAGCAGCTTGGCCCTAAAAGGAGATACGCAGTATTTT
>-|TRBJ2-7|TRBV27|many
CASSRGPGNEQYF
TGTGCCAGCAGCCGAGGGCCGGGTAACGAGCAGTACTTC
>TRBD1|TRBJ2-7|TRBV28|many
CASRGGQGSYEQYF
TGTGCCAGCAGGGGCGGACAGGGATCCTACGAGCAGTACTTC
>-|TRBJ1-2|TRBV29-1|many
CSVEGSEQVQVMRGYGYTF
TGCAGCGTTGAAGGTTCCGAGCAAGTACAGGTTATGAGAGGCTATGGCTACACCTTC
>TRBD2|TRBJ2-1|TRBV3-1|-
CASSYASAGGPGNEQFF
TGTGCCAGCAGCTACGCCTCAGCGGGAGGGCCGGGGAATGAGCAGTTCTTC
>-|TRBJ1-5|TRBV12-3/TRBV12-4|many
CASSLEVINQPQHF
TGTGCCAGCAGTTTAGAAGTCATCAATCAGCCCCAGCATTTT
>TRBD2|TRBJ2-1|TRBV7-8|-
CASSLAEREGSYNEQFF
TGTGCCAGCAGCTTAGCGGAGCGGGAGGGGTCCTACAATGAGCAGTTCTTC
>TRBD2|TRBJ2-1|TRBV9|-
CASSVARAGGPRDEQFF
TGTGCCAGCAGCGTAGCAAGAGCGGGAGGGCCCCGCGATGAGCAGTTCTTC
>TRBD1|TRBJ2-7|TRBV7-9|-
CASSGQGGPYEQYF
TGTGCCAGCAGCGGACAGGGAGGCCCCTACGAGCAGTACTTC
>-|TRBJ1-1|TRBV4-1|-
CASSHVGENTEAFF
TGCGCCAGCAGCCACGTGGGTGAGAACACTGAAGCTTTCTTT
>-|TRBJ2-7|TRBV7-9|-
CASSLEVRPYEQYF
TGTGCCAGCAGCTTAGAAGTCAGGCCATACGAGCAGTACTTC
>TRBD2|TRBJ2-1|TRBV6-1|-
CASSPLAGDGNEQFF
TGTGCCAGCAGTCCCCTAGCGGGAGATGGAAATGAGCAGTTCTTC
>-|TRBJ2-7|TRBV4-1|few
CASSQDGSSYEQYF
TGCGCCAGCAGCCAAGATGGCAGCTCCTACGAGCAGTACTTC
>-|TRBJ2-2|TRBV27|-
CASSFPANTGELFF
TGTGCCAGCAGTTTCCCCGCGAACACCGGGGAGCTGTTTTTT
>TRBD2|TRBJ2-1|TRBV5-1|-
CASSYSEREHNEQFF
TGCGCCAGCAGTTATAGTGAGCGGGAGCACAATGAGCAGTTCTTC
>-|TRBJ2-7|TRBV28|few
CASSSRVAFTYEQYF
TGTGCCAGCAGTTCTCGGGTAGCGTTCACCTACGAGCAGTACTTC
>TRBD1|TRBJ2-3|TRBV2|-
CASSTDRAPTDTQYF
TGTGCCAGCAGTACCGACAGGGCCCCGACAGATACGCAGTATTTT
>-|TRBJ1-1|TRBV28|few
CASSLGNSNTEAFF
TGTGCCAGCAGTTTGGGCAACTCGAACACTGAAGCTTTCTTT
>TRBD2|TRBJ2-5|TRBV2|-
CASSRELAAGETQYF
TGTGCCAGCAGTAGAGAACTAGCGGCCGGGGAGACCCAGTACTTC
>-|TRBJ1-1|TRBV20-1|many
CSARGFGDTEAFF
TGCAGTGCTAGGGGTTTTGGGGACACTGAAGCTTTCTTT
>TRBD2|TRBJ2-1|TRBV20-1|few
CSASWASGYNEQFF
TGCAGTGCTAGTTGGGCTAGCGGGTACAATGAGCAGTTCTTC
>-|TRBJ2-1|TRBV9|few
CASSPTVGGPGDEQFF
TGTGCCAGCAGCCCTACGGTCGGGGGGCCTGGGGATGAGCAGTTCTTC
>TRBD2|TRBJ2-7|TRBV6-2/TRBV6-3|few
CASSYGGVGPERERPYEQYF
TGTGCCAGCAGTTACGGAGGGGTGGGACCAGAGCGGGAGAGGCCCTACGAGCAGTACTTC
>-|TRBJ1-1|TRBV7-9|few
CASSLAPGDEAFF
TGTGCCAGCAGCTTAGCGCCAGGAGATGAAGCTTTCTTT
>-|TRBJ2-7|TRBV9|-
CASSVGGDNSYEQYF
TGTGCCAGCAGCGTCGGGGGAGACAATTCCTACGAGCAGTACTTC
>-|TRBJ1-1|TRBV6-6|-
CASSYSGGGNTEAFF
TGTGCCAGCAGTTACTCGGGGGGCGGAAACACTGAAGCTTTCTTT
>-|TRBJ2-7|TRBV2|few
CASSDAGNEQYF
TGTGCCAGCAGTGACGCTGGTAACGAGCAGTACTTC
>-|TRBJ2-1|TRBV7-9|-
CASSPGAGDYNEQFF
TGTGCCAGCAGCCCAGGGGCGGGAGACTACAATGAGCAGTTCTTC
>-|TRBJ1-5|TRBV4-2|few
CASSQVWGAYQPQHF
TGTGCCAGCAGCCAAGTGTGGGGGGCTTATCAGCCCCAGCATTTT
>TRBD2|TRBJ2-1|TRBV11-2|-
CASSLAGGASNEQFF
TGTGCCAGCAGCTTAGCCGGGGGGGCTAGCAATGAGCAGTTCTTC
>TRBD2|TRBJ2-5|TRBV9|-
CASSVAGGTETQYF
TGTGCCAGCAGCGTAGCGGGAGGCACCGAGACCCAGTACTTC
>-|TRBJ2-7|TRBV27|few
CASSYDSLTYEQYF
TGTGCCAGCAGTTATGACTCCCTTACCTACGAGCAGTACTTC
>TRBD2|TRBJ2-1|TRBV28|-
CASRLGLAGDYEQFF
TGTGCCAGCAGGCTCGGACTAGCGGGAGATTATGAGCAGTTCTTC
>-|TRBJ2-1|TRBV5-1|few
CASTESGPQKSFYNEQFF
TGCGCCAGCACAGAATCTGGACCACAGAAAAGCTTCTACAATGAGCAGTTCTTC
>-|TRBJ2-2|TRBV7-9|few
CASSGLRPSPGELFF
TGTGCCAGCAGCGGACTAAGACCTAGCCCCGGGGAGCTGTTTTTT
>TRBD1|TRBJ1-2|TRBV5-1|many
CASSSGQGRYGYTF
TGCGCCAGCAGCTCGGGACAGGGTCGGTATGGCTACACCTTC
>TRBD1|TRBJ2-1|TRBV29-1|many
CSVETGANYNEQFF
TGCAGCGTCGAAACAGGGGCGAACTACAATGAGCAGTTCTTC
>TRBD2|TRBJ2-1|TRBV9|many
CASSVNVLAGHNEQFF
TGTGCCAGCAGCGTAAATGTCCTAGCGGGGCACAATGAGCAGTTCTTC
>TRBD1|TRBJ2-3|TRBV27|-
CASSLLIQGAEDTQYF
TGTGCCAGCAGTTTACTCATACAGGGGGCAGAAGATACGCAGTATTTT
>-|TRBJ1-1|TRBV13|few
CASSLNARLNTEAFF
TGTGCCAGCAGCTTAAACGCAAGATTGAACACTGAAGCTTTCTTT
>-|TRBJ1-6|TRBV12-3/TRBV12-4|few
CASSGSRVSNSPLHF
TGTGCCAGCAGTGGGAGCAGGGTTTCCAATTCACCCCTCCACTTT
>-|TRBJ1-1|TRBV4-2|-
CASSPPGPNTEAFF
TGTGCCAGCAGCCCGCCGGGACCGAACACTGAAGCTTTCTTT
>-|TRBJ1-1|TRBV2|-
CASSQTGDNTEAFF
TGTGCCAGCAGTCAGACAGGCGACAACACTGAAGCTTTCTTT
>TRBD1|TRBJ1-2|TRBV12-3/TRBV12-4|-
CASGLKGTVYNYGYTF
TGTGCCAGCGGACTTAAAGGGACAGTTTATAACTATGGCTACACCTTC
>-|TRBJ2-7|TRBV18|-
CASVGESYEQYF
TGTGCCAGCGTGGGGGAATCCTACGAGCAGTACTTC
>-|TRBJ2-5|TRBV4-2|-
CASSPFGGQETQYF
TGTGCCAGCAGCCCCTTCGGGGGCCAAGAGACCCAGTACTTC
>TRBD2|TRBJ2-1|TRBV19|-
CASSMGGVNEQFF
TGTGCCAGTAGTATGGGAGGGGTCAATGAGCAGTTCTTC
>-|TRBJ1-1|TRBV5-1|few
CASSSSGQPYTEAFF
TGCGCCAGCAGCTCCTCGGGACAACCTTACACTGAAGCTTTCTTT
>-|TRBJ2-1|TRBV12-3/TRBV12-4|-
CASIPLGGQGYNEQFF
TGTGCCAGCATTCCTCTCGGGGGCCAGGGCTACAATGAGCAGTTCTTC